Sequencing of this TCR beta chain was carried out in a study of OX40 agonist ivuxolimab in advanced cancers. Regarding the study as a whole: People who partly responded at 0.1-3.0 mg/kg had some of the least clonal expansion seen.

This clone was counted a few times. The target antigen is unknown. This CDR3 is built from 16 residues. Trimming took 5 bases from V and 0 from J; bases not matched to a gene: 8. The germline V gene encodes CDR1 SNHLY and CDR2 FYNNEI. Sequencing was performed with immunoSEQ multiplex PCR; in TCRdb, only in-frame clones are kept and a portion is missing. This sample has roughly 50,000 clones, with over 80% found just once. The V call is TRBV2, the J call TRBJ2-3; 7 bases are shared with TRBD1. The clonotype originates from an adult with an advanced solid tumor such as melanoma, head and neck, liver or kidney cancer. Sequences were derived from CD4+ or CD8+ T cells sorted from blood, sampled in a trial of the OX40 agonist ivuxolimab. CDR3 sequence reads: CASSFSGTASTDTQYF. The CDR3 region has the DNA TGTGCCAGCAGTTTCTCCGGGACAGCTAGCACAGATACGCAGTATTTT.